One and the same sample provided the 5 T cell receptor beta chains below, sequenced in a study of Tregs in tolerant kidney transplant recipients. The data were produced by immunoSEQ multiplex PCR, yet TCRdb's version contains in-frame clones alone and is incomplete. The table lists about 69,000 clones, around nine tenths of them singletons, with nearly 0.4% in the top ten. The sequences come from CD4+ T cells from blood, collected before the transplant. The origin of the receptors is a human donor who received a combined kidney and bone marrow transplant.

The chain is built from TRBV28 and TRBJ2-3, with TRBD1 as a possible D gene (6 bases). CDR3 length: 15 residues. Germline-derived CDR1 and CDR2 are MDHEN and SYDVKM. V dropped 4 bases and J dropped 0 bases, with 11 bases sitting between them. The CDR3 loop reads CASSSRTVSTDTQYF. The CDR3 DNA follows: TGTGCCAGCAGTTCCCGGACAGTTAGCACAGATACGCAGTATTTT.

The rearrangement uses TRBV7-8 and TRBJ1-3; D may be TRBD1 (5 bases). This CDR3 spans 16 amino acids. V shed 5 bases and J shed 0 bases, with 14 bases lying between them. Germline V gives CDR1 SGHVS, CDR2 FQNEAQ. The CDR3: CASSRRADSSGNTIYF. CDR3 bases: TGTGCCAGCAGCCGACGGGCCGACAGCTCTGGAAACACCATATATTTT.

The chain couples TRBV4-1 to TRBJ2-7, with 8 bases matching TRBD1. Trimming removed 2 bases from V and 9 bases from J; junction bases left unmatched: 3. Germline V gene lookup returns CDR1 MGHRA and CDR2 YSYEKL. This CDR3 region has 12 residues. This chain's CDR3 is CASSQNRGTQYF. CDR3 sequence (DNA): TGCGCCAGCAGCCAAAACAGGGGGACGCAGTACTTC.

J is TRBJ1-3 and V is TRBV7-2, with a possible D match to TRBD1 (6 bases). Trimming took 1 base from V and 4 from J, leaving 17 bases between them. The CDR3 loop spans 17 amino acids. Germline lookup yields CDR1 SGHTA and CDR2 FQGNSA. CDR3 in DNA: TGTGCCAGCAGCTTAGGAATCCAGGGGCCCCAGGGAAACACCATATATTTT. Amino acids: CASSLGIQGPQGNTIYF. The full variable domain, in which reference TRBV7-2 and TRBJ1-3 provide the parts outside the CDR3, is GAGVSQSPSNKVTEKGKDVELRCDPISGHTALYWYRQSLGQGLEFLIYFQGNSAPDKSGLPSDRFSAERTGGSVSTLTIQRTQQEDSAVYLCASSLGIQGPQGNTIYFGEGSWLTVV.

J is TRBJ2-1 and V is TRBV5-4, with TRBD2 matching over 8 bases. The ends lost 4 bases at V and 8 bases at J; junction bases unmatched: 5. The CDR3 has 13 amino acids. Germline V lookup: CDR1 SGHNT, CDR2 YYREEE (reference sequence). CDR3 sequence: CASSVLTSDEQFF. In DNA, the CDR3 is TGTGCCAGCAGCGTACTGACTAGCGATGAGCAGTTCTTC.